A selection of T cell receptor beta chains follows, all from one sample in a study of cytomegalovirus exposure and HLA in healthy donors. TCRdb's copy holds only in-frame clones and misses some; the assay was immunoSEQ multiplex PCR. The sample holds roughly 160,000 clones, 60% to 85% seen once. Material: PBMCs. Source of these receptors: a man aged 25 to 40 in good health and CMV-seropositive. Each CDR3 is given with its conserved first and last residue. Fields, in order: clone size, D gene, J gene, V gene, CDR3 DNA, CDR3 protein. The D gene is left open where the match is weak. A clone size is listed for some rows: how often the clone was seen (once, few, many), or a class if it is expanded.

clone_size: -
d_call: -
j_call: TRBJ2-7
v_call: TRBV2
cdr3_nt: TGTGCCAGCAACATAGGGGGTCAGACATACGAGCAGTACTTC
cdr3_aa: CASNIGGQTYEQYF

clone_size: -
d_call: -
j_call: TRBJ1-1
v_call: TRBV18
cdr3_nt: TGTGCCAGCTCACCGGAGGGGAACACTGAAGCTTTCTTT
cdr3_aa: CASSPEGNTEAFF

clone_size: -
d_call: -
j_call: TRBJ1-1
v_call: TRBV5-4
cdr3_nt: TGTGCCAGCAGCCGAAGACAGGACTGGAACACTGAAGCTTTCTTT
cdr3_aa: CASSRRQDWNTEAFF

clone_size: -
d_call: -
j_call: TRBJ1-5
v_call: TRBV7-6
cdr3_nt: TGTGCCAGCAGCTTAGGAGGTCGGCAGCCCCAGCATTTT
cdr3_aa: CASSLGGRQPQHF

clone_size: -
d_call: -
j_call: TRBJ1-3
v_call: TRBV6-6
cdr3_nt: TGTGCCAGCTCCATGCGACAGAGAACCTCTGGAAACACCATATATTTT
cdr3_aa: CASSMRQRTSGNTIYF

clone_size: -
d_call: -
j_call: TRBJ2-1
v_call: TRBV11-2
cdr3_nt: TGTGCCAGCAGCTTAACGTGGGGGGAAGCGAGCTCCTACAATGAGCAGTTCTTC
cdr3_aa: CASSLTWGEASSYNEQFF

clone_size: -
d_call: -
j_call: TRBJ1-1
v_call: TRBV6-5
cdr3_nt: TGTGCCAGCAGTTACTCTGGTCCAGGGAAGGACACTGAAGCTTTCTTT
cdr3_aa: CASSYSGPGKDTEAFF

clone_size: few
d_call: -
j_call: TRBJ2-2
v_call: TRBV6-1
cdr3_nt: TGTGCCAGCAAACGGGGACTGAACACCGGGGAGCTGTTTTTT
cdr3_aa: CASKRGLNTGELFF

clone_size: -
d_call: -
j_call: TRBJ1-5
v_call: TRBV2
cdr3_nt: TGTGCCAGCAGTGAATGGCACAATAGCAATCAGCCCCAGCATTTT
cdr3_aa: CASSEWHNSNQPQHF

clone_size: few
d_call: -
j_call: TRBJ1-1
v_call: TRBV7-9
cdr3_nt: TGTGCCAGCAGCAAAGACAGGCTGAACACTGAAGCTTTCTTT
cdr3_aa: CASSKDRLNTEAFF

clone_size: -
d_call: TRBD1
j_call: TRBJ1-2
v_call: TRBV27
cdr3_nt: TGTGCCAGCAGTTTACGGAAGGGACAGGGGTATGGCTACACCTTC
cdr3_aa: CASSLRKGQGYGYTF

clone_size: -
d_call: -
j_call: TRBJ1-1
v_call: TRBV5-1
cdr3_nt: TGCGCCAGCAGCCGACAGCAGAACACTGAAGCTTTCTTT
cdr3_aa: CASSRQQNTEAFF

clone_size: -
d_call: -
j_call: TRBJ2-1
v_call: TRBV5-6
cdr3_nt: TGTGCCAGCAGCTTGGGCGGGTCCGGGGACAATGAGCAGTTCTTC
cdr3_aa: CASSLGGSGDNEQFF

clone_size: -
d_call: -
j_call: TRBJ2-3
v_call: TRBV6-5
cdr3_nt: TGTGCCAGCAGTTACCAGGGTCTAGATACGCAGTATTTT
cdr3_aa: CASSYQGLDTQYF

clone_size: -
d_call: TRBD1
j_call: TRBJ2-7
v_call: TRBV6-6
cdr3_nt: TGTGCCAGCAGTTACTCGAAGGGGGCGCAGTACTTC
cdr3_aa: CASSYSKGAQYF

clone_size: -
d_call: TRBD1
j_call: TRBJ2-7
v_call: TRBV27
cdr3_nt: TGTGCCAGCAGTACAGGGGGCTTATACGAGCAGTACTTC
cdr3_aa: CASSTGGLYEQYF

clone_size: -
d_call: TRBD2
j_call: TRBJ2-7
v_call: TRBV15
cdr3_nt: TGTGCCACCAGCATAAATCGGGCGGGGGGGCGAAACGAGCAGTACTTC
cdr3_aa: CATSINRAGGRNEQYF

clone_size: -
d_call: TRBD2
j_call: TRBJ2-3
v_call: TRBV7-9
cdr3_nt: TGTGCCAGCAGCTACCTCAGCGGGGGCCATACGCAGTATTTT
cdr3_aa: CASSYLSGGHTQYF

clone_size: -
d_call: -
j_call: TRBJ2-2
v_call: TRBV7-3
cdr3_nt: TGTGCCAGCAGCTCCGATAGCTACACCGGGGAGCTGTTTTTT
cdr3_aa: CASSSDSYTGELFF

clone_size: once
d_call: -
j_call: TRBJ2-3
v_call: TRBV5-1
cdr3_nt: TGCGCCAGCAGCTTGGGACAGGCGGGAGATACGCAGTATTTT
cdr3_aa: CASSLGQAGDTQYF

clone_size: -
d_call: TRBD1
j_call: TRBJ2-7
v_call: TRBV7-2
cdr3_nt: TGTGCCAGCAGCCATGGGACAGGGGACTACGAGCAGTACTTC
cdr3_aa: CASSHGTGDYEQYF

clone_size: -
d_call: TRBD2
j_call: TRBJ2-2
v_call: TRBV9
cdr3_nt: TGTGCCAGCAGCGTATTCGCGGGGGGGCCGGACACCGGGGAGCTGTTTTTT
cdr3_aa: CASSVFAGGPDTGELFF

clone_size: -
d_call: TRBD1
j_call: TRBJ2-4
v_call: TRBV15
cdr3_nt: TGTGCCACCAGCAGGGCCCAACAACAGGGGGCCGTGAGCTTC
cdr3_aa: CATSRAQQQGAVSF

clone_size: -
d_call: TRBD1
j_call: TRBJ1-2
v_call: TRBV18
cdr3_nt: TGTGCCAGCTCACCAGTCAGATCGACAGGGCTAGAGGGCTACACCTTC
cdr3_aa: CASSPVRSTGLEGYTF

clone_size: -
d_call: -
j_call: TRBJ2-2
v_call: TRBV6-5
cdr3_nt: TGTGCCAGCAGTTACGGTGGAGCGAGCGGGGAGCTGTTTTTT
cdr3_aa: CASSYGGASGELFF

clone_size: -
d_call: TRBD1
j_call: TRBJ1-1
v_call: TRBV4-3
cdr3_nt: TGCGCCAGCCGCTGGGGGACAGGGGCGACTGAAGCTTTCTTT
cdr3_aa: CASRWGTGATEAFF

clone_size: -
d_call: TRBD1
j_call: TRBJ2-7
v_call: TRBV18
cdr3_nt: TGTGCCAGCTCACCGGGACAGGGGGCTTACGAGCAGTACTTC
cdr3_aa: CASSPGQGAYEQYF

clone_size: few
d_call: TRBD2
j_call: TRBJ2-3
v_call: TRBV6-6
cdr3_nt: TGTGCCAGCAGTCACTTAGCGGGGGGGCCTGGAGATACGCAGTATTTT
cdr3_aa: CASSHLAGGPGDTQYF

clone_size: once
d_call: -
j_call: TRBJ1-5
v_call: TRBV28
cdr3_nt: TGTGCCAGCAGTTACTCTTTCACGGGGAGGGAAGGCAATCAGCCCCAGCATTTT
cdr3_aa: CASSYSFTGREGNQPQHF

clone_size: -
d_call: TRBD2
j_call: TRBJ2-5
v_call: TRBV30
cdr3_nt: TGTGCCTGGATTCCGGGAGGAGAGACCCAGTACTTC
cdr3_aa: CAWIPGGETQYF

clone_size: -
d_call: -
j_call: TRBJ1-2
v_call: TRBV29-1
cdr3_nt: TGCAGCGTTGTAGGGAGCTATGGCTACACCTTC
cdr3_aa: CSVVGSYGYTF

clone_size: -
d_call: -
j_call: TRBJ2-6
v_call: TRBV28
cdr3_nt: TGTGCCAGCAGTTTGGCGACTCGGGCCAACGTCCTGACTTTC
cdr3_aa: CASSLATRANVLTF

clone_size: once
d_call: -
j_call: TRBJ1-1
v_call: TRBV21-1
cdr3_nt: TGTGCCAGCAGCGACAGGGGCACTGAAGCTTTCTTT
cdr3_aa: CASSDRGTEAFF

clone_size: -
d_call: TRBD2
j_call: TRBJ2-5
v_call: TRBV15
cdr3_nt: TGTGCCACCAGCAGAGATGCGGGGGGAGGGGAGACCCAGTACTTC
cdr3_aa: CATSRDAGGGETQYF

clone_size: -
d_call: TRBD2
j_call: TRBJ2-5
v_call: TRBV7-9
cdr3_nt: TGTGCCAGCAGCCCCAATCTGGGGCGGGGGGACCACCAGGCCCAGTACTTC
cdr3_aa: CASSPNLGRGDHQAQYF

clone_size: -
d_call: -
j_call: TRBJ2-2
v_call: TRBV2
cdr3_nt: TGTGCCAGCAGTCGGGGGTTGGTCGGGGAGCTGTTTTTT
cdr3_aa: CASSRGLVGELFF

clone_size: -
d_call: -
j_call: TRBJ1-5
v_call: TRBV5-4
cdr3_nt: TGTGCCAGCAGCCTAGACCCAAACAATCAGCCCCAGCATTTT
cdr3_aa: CASSLDPNNQPQHF

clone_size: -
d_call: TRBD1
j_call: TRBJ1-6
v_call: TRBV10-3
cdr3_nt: TGTGCCATCAGAAGACAGGGAGTGGATTCACCCCTCCACTTT
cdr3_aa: CAIRRQGVDSPLHF

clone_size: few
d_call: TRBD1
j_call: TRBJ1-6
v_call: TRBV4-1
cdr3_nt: TGCGCCAGCAGCAATTGGGACAGCGGAAATTATCCGCTCCACTTT
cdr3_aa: CASSNWDSGNYPLHF

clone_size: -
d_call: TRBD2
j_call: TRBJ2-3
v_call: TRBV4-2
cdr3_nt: TGTGCCAGCAGCCAAGATTATTGGCCTAGCGGGGGGGATCTAGATACGCAGTATTTT
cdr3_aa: CASSQDYWPSGGDLDTQYF

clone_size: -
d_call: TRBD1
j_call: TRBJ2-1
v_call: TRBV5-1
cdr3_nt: TGCGCCAGCAGCTCTGGGACAGGGGCCTACAATGAGCAGTTCTTC
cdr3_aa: CASSSGTGAYNEQFF

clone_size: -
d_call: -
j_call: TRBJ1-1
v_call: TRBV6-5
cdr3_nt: TGTGCCAGCAGTTACTCGTACAGGAACACTGAAGCTTTCTTT
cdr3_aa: CASSYSYRNTEAFF

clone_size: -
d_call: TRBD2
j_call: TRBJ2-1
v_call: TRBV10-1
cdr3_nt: TGCGCCAGCAGTGGTAGCGGGGGGCCAAATGAGCAGTTCTTC
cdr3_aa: CASSGSGGPNEQFF

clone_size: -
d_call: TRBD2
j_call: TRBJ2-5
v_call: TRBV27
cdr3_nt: TGTGCCAGCAGTTTGATGGGAGGGTGGCAAGAGACCCAGTACTTC
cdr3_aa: CASSLMGGWQETQYF

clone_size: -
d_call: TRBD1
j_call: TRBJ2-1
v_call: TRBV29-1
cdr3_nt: TGCAGCGTGGGAGGGACAGGGGTAAATGAGCAGTTCTTC
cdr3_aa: CSVGGTGVNEQFF

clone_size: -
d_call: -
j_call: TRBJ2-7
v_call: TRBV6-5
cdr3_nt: TGTGCCAGCAACAAGCGGACTACCATGGGGGAGCAGTACTTC
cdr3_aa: CASNKRTTMGEQYF

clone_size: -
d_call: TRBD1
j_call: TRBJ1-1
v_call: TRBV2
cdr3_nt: TGTGCCAGCACCGGACAGGTAATGAACACTGAAGCTTTCTTT
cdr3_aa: CASTGQVMNTEAFF

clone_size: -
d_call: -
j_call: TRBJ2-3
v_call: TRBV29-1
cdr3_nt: TGCAGCGTTGGGCTGGGGCCGACCAACCCAGATACGCAGTATTTT
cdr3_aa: CSVGLGPTNPDTQYF